These 5 T cell receptor beta chains share one sample of origin, sequenced in a study of OX40 agonist ivuxolimab in advanced cancers. Produced via immunoSEQ multiplex PCR; TCRdb's table is partial and in-frame only. Found here are roughly 41,000 clones, 70% to 90% of them singletons; the top ten hold about 2.4%. The material sequenced was CD4+ or CD8+ T cells sorted from blood, taken in a trial of the OX40 agonist ivuxolimab. These receptors all stem from an adult with an advanced solid tumor such as melanoma, head and neck, liver or kidney cancer.

This chain joins TRBV27 and TRBJ2-5, with D tentatively TRBD1 (5 bases). There are 15 residues in the CDR3. Trimming removed 2 bases from V and 0 bases from J, with 10 bases in between. The V gene's germline CDR1 is MNHEY and CDR2 SMNVEV (reference sequence). The CDR3 region is CASSLGAVYQETQYF. Written as DNA, the CDR3 is TGTGCCAGCAGTTTAGGGGCAGTGTACCAAGAGACCCAGTACTTC.

The chain has TRBV11-2 and TRBJ1-4; 9 positions agree with TRBD1. The CDR3 contains 15 residues. Germline CDR1 and CDR2: SGHAT and FQNNGV. Germline trimming cut 5 bases from V and 6 bases from J; bases unmatched to any gene: 7. In DNA, the CDR3 is TGTGCCAGCAGCGGGCGGGACAGGGAGGATGAAAAACTGTTTTTT. Its protein is CASSGRDREDEKLFF.

The V call is TRBV2, the J call TRBJ2-2; 8 bases line up with TRBD2. J was trimmed by 8 bases and V by 4 bases; bases with no gene match: 6. This CDR3 spans 14 amino acids. The germline V gene has CDR1 SNHLY and CDR2 FYNNEI. Here the CDR3 reads CASSATTSGGELFF. The CDR3 DNA is TGTGCCAGCAGTGCAACCACTAGCGGTGGGGAGCTGTTTTTT.

The chain is built from TRBV4-1 and TRBJ1-4; the match to TRBD1 covers 8 bases. The CDR3 loop spans 16 amino acids. CDR1 is MGHRA, CDR2 YSYEKL, per germline. V shed 6 bases, J shed 4 bases, and the junction held 10 bases outside the gene matches. The CDR3 here is CASSLRPGGVNEKLFF. In nucleotides, the CDR3 is TGCGCCAGCAGTCTTCGCCCAGGGGGCGTTAATGAAAAACTGTTTTTT.

The rearrangement links TRBV7-9 to TRBJ2-1, with D tentatively TRBD1 (6 bases). This CDR3 is built from 17 residues. Germline assignment: CDR1 SEHNR and CDR2 FQNEAQ (reference sequence). The V end was cut by 5 bases, the J end by 1 base, with 18 bases between. The chain's CDR3 is CASSHTTGPVSYNEQFF. CDR3 nucleotide sequence: TGTGCCAGCAGCCATACAACAGGGCCCGTTTCCTACAATGAGCAGTTCTTC. The entire variable domain, with the rest obtained from reference TRBV7-9 and TRBJ2-1, is as follows: DTGVSQNPRHKITKRGQNVTFRCDPISEHNRLYWYRQTLGQGPEFLTYFQNEAQLEKSRLLSDRFSAERPKGSFSTLEIQRTEQGDSAMYLCASSHTTGPVSYNEQFFGPGTRLTVL.